A selection of T cell receptor beta chains follows, all from one sample in a study of T cells after yellow fever vaccination. Each CDR3 protein is one row after TCRdb ran MiXCR on the 5' RACE reads. The sample carries 250,000 to 300,000 distinct CDR3 sequences, approximately 12% recorded once. The sequencing used CD4+ T cells sorted from PBMCs, collected 45 days after the yellow fever booster vaccination. The receptor set was obtained from a man aged 30-40 years who received the YFV17D yellow fever vaccine. CDR3s include the opening cysteine and the closing phenylalanine or tryptophan. D genes are given only for firm matches. Clone size is shown for a subset of rows, as once, few, many or a class of expanded clone.

abundance	v_gene	d_gene	j_gene	CDR3aa	CDR3nt
many	TRBV12-3/TRBV12-4	.	TRBJ2-5	CASSFVVGSGGTQYF	TGTGCCAGCAGTTTTGTCGTCGGGAGCGGCGGGACCCAGTACTTC
few	TRBV29-1	.	TRBJ1-3	CSVSPGTSSRGNTIYF	TGCAGCGTCTCACCTGGGACCTCCTCGAGAGGAAACACCATATATTTT
few	TRBV20-1	TRBD1	TRBJ1-2	CSAKTGDDLSYGYTF	TGCAGTGCCAAGACAGGGGATGATCTAAGCTATGGCTACACCTTC
.	TRBV10-3	TRBD1	TRBJ2-5	CAISGTGRETQYF	TGTGCCATCAGTGGGACAGGCCGGGAGACCCAGTACTTC
.	TRBV7-8	.	TRBJ2-7	CASSPVPAGAREQYF	TGTGCCAGCAGCCCAGTTCCGGCCGGTGCGCGCGAGCAGTACTTC
few	TRBV24-1	.	TRBJ2-7	CATTFYEQYF	TGTGCCACCACCTTCTACGAGCAGTACTTC
.	TRBV6-6	.	TRBJ2-1	CASTPRGLGEQFF	TGTGCCAGCACGCCGCGGGGATTGGGCGAGCAGTTCTTC
.	TRBV5-1	TRBD1	TRBJ2-7	CASSLDGQGFFEQYF	TGCGCCAGCAGCTTGGACGGACAGGGGTTTTTCGAGCAGTACTTC
few	TRBV10-3	.	TRBJ2-3	CAISQGADTQYF	TGTGCCATCTCACAAGGCGCAGATACGCAGTATTTT
.	TRBV7-8	TRBD1	TRBJ2-7	CATNRDRAYEQYF	TGTGCCACCAACCGGGACAGAGCCTACGAGCAGTACTTC
.	TRBV27	.	TRBJ1-3	CASSLRLGTGNTIYF	TGTGCCAGCAGTTTACGGTTAGGAACTGGAAACACCATATATTTT
.	TRBV7-6	TRBD2	TRBJ2-5	CASSTGTSGIQETQYF	TGTGCCAGCAGCACCGGGACTAGCGGGATTCAAGAGACCCAGTACTTC
few	TRBV24-1	TRBD2	TRBJ2-3	CATSVGGGDTDTQYF	TGTGCCACCAGTGTCGGCGGGGGTGACACAGATACGCAGTATTTT
.	TRBV27	.	TRBJ2-7	CASSSLGRRKQYF	TGTGCCAGCAGTAGTTTGGGGCGCCGTAAGCAGTACTTC
few	TRBV11-2	TRBD1	TRBJ2-1	CASSFTQGNEQFF	TGTGCCAGCAGCTTCACACAGGGGAATGAGCAGTTCTTC
many	TRBV5-1	.	TRBJ1-4	CASSLAGSTNEKLFF	TGCGCCAGCAGCTTGGCCGGGTCAACTAATGAAAAACTGTTTTTT
many	TRBV12-3/TRBV12-4	.	TRBJ2-7	CASNRGGSEQYF	TGTGCCAGCAATCGCGGGGGCAGCGAGCAGTACTTC
.	TRBV19	TRBD1	TRBJ1-4	CASTLGQASTNEKLFF	TGTGCCAGTACCCTGGGACAGGCCTCAACTAATGAAAAACTGTTTTTT
.	TRBV11-3	.	TRBJ2-2	CASRSSGSGELFF	TGTGCCAGCAGATCTAGTGGGTCCGGGGAGCTGTTTTTT
few	TRBV9	TRBD1	TRBJ2-5	CASSTGQPSETQYF	TGTGCCAGCAGCACGGGACAGCCCTCAGAGACCCAGTACTTC
.	TRBV14	.	TRBJ2-7	CASSQDSGRGQYF	TGTGCCAGCAGCCAAGATTCGGGGAGAGGGCAGTACTTC
few	TRBV6-2/TRBV6-3	.	TRBJ2-7	CASSRTSTGSTYEQYF	TGTGCCAGCAGTCGTACATCGACAGGTAGCACCTACGAGCAGTACTTC
many	TRBV12-3/TRBV12-4	.	TRBJ2-1	CASKRDTGFGEQFF	TGTGCCAGCAAACGGGACACGGGTTTTGGTGAGCAGTTCTTC
few	TRBV4-3	TRBD2	TRBJ2-7	CASSQVAPASGSVYEQYF	TGCGCCAGCAGCCAAGTAGCCCCGGCTAGCGGGAGTGTTTACGAGCAGTACTTC
few	TRBV11-1	.	TRBJ2-7	CASSFHPITGAGASEQYF	TGTGCCAGCAGCTTCCATCCAATTACAGGGGCGGGGGCTTCCGAGCAGTACTTC
.	TRBV5-4	TRBD1	TRBJ2-3	CASSTDRGPTDTQYF	TGTGCCAGCAGCACGGACAGGGGGCCCACAGATACGCAGTATTTT
few	TRBV20-1	TRBD2	TRBJ2-2	CSAYPGLAGTTGELFF	TGCAGTGCCTATCCGGGACTAGCGGGAACCACCGGGGAGCTGTTTTTT
.	TRBV10-3	TRBD1	TRBJ1-2	CAISESSGQGAWGYTF	TGTGCCATCAGTGAGTCAAGCGGCCAGGGGGCGTGGGGCTACACCTTC
few	TRBV20-1	.	TRBJ2-3	CSASASGTDTQYF	TGCAGTGCTAGTGCTAGCGGCACAGATACGCAGTATTTT
.	TRBV12-3/TRBV12-4	TRBD1	TRBJ1-6	CASSPDRDDSPLHF	TGTGCCAGCAGCCCGGACAGGGATGATTCACCCCTCCACTTT
.	TRBV7-2	.	TRBJ2-3	CASSPGSLRDTQYF	TGTGCCAGCAGCCCCGGGTCCTTAAGGGATACGCAGTATTTT
.	TRBV3-1	.	TRBJ2-7	CASSQAPTDGEQYF	TGTGCCAGCAGCCAGGCTCCAACAGACGGCGAGCAGTACTTC
few	TRBV5-1	TRBD1	TRBJ2-1	CASSLQGAENEQFF	TGCGCCAGCAGCTTACAGGGGGCGGAAAATGAGCAGTTCTTC